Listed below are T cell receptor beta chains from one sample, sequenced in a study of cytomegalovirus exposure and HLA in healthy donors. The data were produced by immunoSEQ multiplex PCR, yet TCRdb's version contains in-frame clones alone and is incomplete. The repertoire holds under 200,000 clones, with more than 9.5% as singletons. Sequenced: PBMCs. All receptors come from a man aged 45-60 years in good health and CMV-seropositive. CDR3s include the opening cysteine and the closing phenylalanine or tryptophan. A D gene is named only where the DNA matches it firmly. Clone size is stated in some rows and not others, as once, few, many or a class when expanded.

cdr3_aa: CASSLASEEKLFF; cdr3_nt: TGCGCCAGCAGCTTGGCCTCTGAAGAGAAACTGTTTTTT; j_call: TRBJ1-4; v_call: TRBV5-1; d_call: -; cdr3_length: 13; clone_size: few
cdr3_aa: CATSRGQGSEKLFF; cdr3_nt: TGTGCCACCAGCCGAGGACAGGGGAGCGAAAAACTGTTTTTT; j_call: TRBJ1-4; v_call: TRBV15; d_call: TRBD1; cdr3_length: 14; clone_size: few
cdr3_aa: CASGPGQTSNQPQHF; cdr3_nt: TGTGCTAGTGGTCCCGGACAGACCAGCAATCAGCCCCAGCATTTT; j_call: TRBJ1-5; v_call: TRBV12-5; d_call: -; cdr3_length: 15; clone_size: -
cdr3_aa: CASSQAAGGASGANVLTF; cdr3_nt: TGTGCCAGCAGCCAAGCGGCAGGGGGCGCATCTGGGGCCAACGTCCTGACTTTC; j_call: TRBJ2-6; v_call: TRBV4-2; d_call: TRBD1; cdr3_length: 18; clone_size: few
cdr3_aa: CASSTDTSYEQYF; cdr3_nt: TGTGCCAGCAGCACGGACACCTCCTACGAGCAGTACTTC; j_call: TRBJ2-7; v_call: TRBV7-9; d_call: -; cdr3_length: 13; clone_size: few
cdr3_aa: CAWSSQGAKRGAFF; cdr3_nt: TGTGCCTGGAGTTCCCAGGGGGCTAAAAGGGGAGCTTTCTTT; j_call: TRBJ1-1; v_call: TRBV30; d_call: TRBD1; cdr3_length: 14; clone_size: -
cdr3_aa: CASSGGVRSNQPQHF; cdr3_nt: TGTGCCAGCAGTGGGGGGGTGAGGAGCAATCAGCCCCAGCATTTT; j_call: TRBJ1-5; v_call: TRBV2; d_call: -; cdr3_length: 15; clone_size: few
cdr3_aa: CASSETQGITQYF; cdr3_nt: TGTGCCAGCAGTGAAACCCAGGGGATCACGCAGTATTTT; j_call: TRBJ2-3; v_call: TRBV6-5; d_call: -; cdr3_length: 13; clone_size: few
cdr3_aa: CASSRRVSGANVLTF; cdr3_nt: TGTGCCAGCAGCCGCAGGGTATCCGGGGCCAACGTCCTGACTTTC; j_call: TRBJ2-6; v_call: TRBV27; d_call: -; cdr3_length: 15; clone_size: -
cdr3_aa: CASSYIREGTQYF; cdr3_nt: TGTGCCAGCAGTTACATCAGGGAAGGGACCCAGTACTTC; j_call: TRBJ2-5; v_call: TRBV6-5; d_call: -; cdr3_length: 13; clone_size: few
cdr3_aa: CASTPVGDTGELFF; cdr3_nt: TGTGCCAGCACCCCCGTAGGGGACACCGGGGAGCTGTTTTTT; j_call: TRBJ2-2; v_call: TRBV6-6; d_call: -; cdr3_length: 14; clone_size: -
cdr3_aa: CASRLRTGNTGELFF; cdr3_nt: TGTGCCAGCAGGCTACGTACAGGGAACACCGGGGAGCTGTTTTTT; j_call: TRBJ2-2; v_call: TRBV7-8; d_call: -; cdr3_length: 15; clone_size: few
cdr3_aa: CAWSDNTGTLWGYTF; cdr3_nt: TGTGCCTGGAGTGATAATACCGGGACACTCTGGGGCTACACCTTC; j_call: TRBJ1-2; v_call: TRBV30; d_call: -; cdr3_length: 15; clone_size: -
cdr3_aa: CASSSRGLGADTGELFF; cdr3_nt: TGTGCCAGCAGCTCCCGCGGTCTGGGGGCCGACACCGGGGAGCTGTTTTTT; j_call: TRBJ2-2; v_call: TRBV9; d_call: -; cdr3_length: 17; clone_size: few